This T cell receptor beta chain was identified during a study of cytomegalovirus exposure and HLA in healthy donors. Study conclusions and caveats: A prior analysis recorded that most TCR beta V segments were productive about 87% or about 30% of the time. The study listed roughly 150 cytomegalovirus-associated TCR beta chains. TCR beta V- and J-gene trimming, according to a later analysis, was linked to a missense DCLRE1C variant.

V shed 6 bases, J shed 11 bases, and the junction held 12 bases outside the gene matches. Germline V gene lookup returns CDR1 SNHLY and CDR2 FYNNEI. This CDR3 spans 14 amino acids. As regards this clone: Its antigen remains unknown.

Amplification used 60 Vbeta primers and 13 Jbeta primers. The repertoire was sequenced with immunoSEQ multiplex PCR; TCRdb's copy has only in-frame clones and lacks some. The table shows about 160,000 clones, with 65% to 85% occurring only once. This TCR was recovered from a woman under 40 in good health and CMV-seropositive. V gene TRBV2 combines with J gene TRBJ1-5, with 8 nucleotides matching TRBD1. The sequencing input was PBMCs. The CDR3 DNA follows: TGTGCCAGCAGCCACGGACAGGGAAAAGGCTCCCAGCATTTT. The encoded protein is CASSHGQGKGSQHF.